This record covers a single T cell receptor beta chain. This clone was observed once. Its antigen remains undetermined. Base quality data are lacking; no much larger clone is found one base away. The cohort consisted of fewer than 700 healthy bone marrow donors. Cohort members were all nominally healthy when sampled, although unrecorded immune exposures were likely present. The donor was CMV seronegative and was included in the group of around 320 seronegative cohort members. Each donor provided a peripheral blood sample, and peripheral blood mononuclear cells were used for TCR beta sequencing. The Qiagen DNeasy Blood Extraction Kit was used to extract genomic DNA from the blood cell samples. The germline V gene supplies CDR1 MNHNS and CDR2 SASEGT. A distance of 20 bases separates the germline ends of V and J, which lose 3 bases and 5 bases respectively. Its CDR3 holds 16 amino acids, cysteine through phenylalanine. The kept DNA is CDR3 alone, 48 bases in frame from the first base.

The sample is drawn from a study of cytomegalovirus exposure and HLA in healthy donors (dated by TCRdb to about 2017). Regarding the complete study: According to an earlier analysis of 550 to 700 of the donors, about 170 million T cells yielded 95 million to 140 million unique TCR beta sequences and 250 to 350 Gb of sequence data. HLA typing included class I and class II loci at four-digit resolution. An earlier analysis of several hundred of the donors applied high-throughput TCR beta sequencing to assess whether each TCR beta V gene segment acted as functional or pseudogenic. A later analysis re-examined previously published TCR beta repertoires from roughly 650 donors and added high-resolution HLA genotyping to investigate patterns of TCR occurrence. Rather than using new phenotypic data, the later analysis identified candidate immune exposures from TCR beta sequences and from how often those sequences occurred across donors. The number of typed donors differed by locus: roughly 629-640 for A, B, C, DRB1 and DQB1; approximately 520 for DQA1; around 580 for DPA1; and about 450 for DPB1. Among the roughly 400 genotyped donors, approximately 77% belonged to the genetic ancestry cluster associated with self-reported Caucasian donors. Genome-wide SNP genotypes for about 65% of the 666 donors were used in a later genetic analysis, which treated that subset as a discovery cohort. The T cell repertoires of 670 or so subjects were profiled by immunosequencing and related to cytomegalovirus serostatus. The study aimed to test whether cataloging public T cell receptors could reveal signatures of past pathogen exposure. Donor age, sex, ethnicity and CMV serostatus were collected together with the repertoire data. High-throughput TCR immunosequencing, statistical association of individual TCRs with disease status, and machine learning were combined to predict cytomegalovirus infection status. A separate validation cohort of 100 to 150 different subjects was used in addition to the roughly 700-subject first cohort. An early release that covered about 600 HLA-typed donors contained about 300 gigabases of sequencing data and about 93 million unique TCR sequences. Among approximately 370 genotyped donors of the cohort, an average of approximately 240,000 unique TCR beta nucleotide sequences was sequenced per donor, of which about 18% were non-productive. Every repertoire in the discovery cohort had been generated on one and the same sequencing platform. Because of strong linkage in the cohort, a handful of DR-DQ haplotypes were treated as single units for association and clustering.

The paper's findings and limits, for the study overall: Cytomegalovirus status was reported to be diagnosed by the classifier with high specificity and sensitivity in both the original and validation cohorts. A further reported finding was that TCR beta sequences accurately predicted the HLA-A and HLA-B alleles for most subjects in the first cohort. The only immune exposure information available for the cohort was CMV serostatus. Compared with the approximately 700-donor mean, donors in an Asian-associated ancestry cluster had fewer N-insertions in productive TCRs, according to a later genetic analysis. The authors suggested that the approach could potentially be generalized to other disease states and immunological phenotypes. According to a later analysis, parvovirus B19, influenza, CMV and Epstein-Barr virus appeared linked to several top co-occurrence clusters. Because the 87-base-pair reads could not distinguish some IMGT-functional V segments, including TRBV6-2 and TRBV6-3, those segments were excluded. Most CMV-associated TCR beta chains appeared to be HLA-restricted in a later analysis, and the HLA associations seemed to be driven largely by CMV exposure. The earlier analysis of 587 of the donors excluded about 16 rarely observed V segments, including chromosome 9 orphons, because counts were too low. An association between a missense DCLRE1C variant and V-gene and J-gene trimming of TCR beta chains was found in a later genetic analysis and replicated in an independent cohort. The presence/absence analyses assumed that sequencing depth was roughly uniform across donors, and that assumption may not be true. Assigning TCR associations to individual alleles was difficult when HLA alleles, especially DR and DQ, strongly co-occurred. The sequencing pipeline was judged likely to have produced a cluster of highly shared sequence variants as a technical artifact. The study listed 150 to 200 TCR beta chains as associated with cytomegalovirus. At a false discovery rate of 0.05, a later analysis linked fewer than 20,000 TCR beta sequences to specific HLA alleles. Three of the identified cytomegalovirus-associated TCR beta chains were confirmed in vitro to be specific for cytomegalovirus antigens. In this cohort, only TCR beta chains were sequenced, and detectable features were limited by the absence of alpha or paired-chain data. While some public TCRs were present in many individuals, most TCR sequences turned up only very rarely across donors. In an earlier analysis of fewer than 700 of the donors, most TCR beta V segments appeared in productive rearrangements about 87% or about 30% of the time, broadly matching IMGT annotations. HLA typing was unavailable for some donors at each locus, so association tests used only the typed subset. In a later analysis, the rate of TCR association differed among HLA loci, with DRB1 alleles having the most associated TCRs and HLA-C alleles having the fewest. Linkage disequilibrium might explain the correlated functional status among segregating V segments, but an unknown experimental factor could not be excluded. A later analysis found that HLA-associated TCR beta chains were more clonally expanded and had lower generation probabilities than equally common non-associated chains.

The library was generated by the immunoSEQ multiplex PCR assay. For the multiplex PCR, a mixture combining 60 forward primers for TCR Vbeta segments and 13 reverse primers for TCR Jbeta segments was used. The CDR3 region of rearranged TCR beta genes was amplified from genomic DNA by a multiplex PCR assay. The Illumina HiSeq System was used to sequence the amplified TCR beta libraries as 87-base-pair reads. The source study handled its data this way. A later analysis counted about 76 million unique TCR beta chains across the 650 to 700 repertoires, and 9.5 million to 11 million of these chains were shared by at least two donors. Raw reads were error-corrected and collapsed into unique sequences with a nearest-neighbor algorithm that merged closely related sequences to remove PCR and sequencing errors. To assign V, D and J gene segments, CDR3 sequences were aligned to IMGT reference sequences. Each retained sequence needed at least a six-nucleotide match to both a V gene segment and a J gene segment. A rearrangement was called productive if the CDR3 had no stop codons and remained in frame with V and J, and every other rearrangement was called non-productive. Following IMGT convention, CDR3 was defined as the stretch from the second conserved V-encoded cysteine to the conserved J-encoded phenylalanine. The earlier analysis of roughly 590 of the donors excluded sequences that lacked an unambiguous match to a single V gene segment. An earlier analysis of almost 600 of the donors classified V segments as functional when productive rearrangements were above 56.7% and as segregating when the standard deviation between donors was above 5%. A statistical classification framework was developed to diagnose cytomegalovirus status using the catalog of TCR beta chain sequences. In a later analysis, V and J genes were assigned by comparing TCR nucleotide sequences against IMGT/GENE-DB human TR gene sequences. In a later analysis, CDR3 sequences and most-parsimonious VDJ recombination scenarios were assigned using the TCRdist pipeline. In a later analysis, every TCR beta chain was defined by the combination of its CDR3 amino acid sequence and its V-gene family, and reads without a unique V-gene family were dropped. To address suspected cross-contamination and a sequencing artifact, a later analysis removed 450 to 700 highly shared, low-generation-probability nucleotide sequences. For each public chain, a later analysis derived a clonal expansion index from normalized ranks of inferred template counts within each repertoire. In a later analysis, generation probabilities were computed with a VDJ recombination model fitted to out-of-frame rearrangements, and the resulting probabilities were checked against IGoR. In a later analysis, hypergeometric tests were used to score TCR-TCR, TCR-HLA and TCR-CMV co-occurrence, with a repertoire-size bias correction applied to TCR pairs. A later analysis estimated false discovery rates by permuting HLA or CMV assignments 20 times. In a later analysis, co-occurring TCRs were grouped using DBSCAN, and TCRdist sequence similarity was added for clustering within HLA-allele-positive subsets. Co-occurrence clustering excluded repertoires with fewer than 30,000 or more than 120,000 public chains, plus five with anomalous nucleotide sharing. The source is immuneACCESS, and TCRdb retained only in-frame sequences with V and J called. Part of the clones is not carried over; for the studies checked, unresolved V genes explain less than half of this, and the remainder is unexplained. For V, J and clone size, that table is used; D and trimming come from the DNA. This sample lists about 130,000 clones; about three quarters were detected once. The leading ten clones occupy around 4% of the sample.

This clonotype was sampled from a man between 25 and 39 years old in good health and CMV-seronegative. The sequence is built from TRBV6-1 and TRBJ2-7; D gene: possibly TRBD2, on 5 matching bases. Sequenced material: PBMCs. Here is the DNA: TGTGCCAGCAGTGACTGGGATGTGAGTTGGGGAGACGAGCAGTACTTC. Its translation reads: CASSDWDVSWGDEQYF.